The 27 T cell receptor beta chains in this list originate from one sample, sequenced in a study of blood T cell repertoires in COVID-19. Data came from immunoSEQ multiplex PCR; TCRdb stores just in-frame clones and leaves some out. The table lists under 45,000 clones, around 80% of them singletons, with around 35% in the top ten. Sequenced material: peripheral blood. Receptor source: a man in his 60s with acute or convalescent COVID-19.

The chain couples TRBV9 to TRBJ2-4; 7 bases match TRBD1. The CDR3 covers 16 residues. V trimming: 0 bases; J trimming: 0 bases; junction bases outside the gene matches: 3. Germline assignment: CDR1 SGDLS and CDR2 YYNGEE. DNA for the CDR3: TGTGCCAGCAGCGTAGAGACAGGGCTAGCCAAAAACATTCAGTACTTC. Encoded protein: CASSVETGLAKNIQYF.

This clone was observed a handful of times. J is TRBJ2-7 and V is TRBV7-8; D not resolved. Germline V CDR1 and CDR2: SGHVS, FQNEAQ. This CDR3 has 15 residues. Trimming took off 5 bases at V and 3 bases at J, with 17 bases between the two ends. The CDR3 reads CASSPGISRHYEQYF. Written as DNA, the CDR3 is TGTGCCAGCAGCCCAGGAATCTCTCGCCACTACGAGCAGTACTTC.

The table lists this clone with a count of one. The chain is built from TRBV6-6 and TRBJ2-1, with D hard to call. Germline lookup yields CDR1 MNHNY and CDR2 SVGAGI (reference sequence). This CDR3 spans 14 amino acids. V was clipped by 2 bases and J by 9 bases, with 14 bases between them. CDR3 sequence reads: CASSYNIPLGEQFF. For the CDR3, the DNA is TGTGCCAGCAGTTACAATATCCCCCTCGGTGAGCAGTTCTTC.

This rearrangement joins TRBV6-5 to TRBJ2-5, with D perhaps matching TRBD2 (6 bases). Germline V gene lookup returns CDR1 MNHEY and CDR2 SVGAGI. V lost 7 bases and J lost 5, with 14 bases in between. There are 13 residues in the CDR3. CDR3 nucleotide sequence: TGTGCCAGCACCCTTGAAGGGAGGGAGACCCAGTACTTC. Translated: CASTLEGRETQYF.

This rearrangement joins TRBV11-2 to TRBJ2-1; TRBD2 agrees at 12 bases. The V gene's germline CDR1 is SGHAT and CDR2 FQNNGV. The V gene end was trimmed by 5 bases and the J gene end by 3 bases; junction bases not matched to a gene: 11. The CDR3 loop spans 18 amino acids. Here the CDR3 reads CASSTFRTSGNIYNEQFF. CDR3 DNA: TGTGCCAGCAGCACCTTTAGGACTAGCGGGAATATCTACAATGAGCAGTTCTTC.

The gene calls are TRBV5-4 and TRBJ2-1, with 11 bases identical to TRBD2. CDR3 length equals 15 residues. Per the germline V gene, CDR1 is SGHNT and CDR2 is YYREEE (reference sequence). V gave up 4 bases and J gave up 2 bases; unmatched junction bases: 2. CDR3 nucleotide sequence: TGTGCCAGCAGCCGGGGACTAGCGGCCTACAATGAGCAGTTCTTC. Translating gives CASSRGLAAYNEQFF.

J is TRBJ2-1 and V is TRBV6-2 or TRBV6-3; maybe TRBD2 (5 bases). This CDR3 comprises 16 residues. V was shortened by 0 bases and J by 8 bases, with 17 bases between the two germline ends. In germline, CDR1 is MNHEY, CDR2 SVGEGT. The CDR3 DNA reads as TGTGCCAGCAGTTACTCGGTTAGCGACCCTTGGGATGAGCAGTTCTTC. Translating gives CASSYSVSDPWDEQFF.

The chain employs TRBV5-6 and TRBJ2-3, with D perhaps matching TRBD2 (6 bases). Germline values: CDR1 SGHDT, CDR2 YYEEEE. Trimming stripped 2 bases from V and 2 bases from J, with 9 bases between. The CDR3 runs 14 residues. The CDR3: CASSFGTSTDTQYF. CDR3 sequence (DNA): TGTGCCAGCAGCTTCGGGACTTCCACAGATACGCAGTATTTT. Filled out from reference TRBV5-6 and TRBJ2-3, the complete variable domain reads DAGVTQSPTHLIKTRGQQVTLRCSPKSGHDTVSWYQQALGQGPQFIFQYYEEEERQRGNFPDRFSGHQFPNYSSELNVNALLLGDSALYLCASSFGTSTDTQYFGPGTRLTVL.

This clone was found once. The V gene is TRBV27, the J gene TRBJ2-3, with 12 bases identical to TRBD2. Unmatched junction bases numbered 4, after V lost 6 bases and J lost 0 bases. The germline V gene encodes CDR1 MNHEY and CDR2 SMNVEV (reference sequence). This CDR3 region has 16 residues. CDR3 in DNA: TGTGCCAGCAGAGGACTAGCGGGGACTAGCACAGATACGCAGTATTTT. The encoded protein is CASRGLAGTSTDTQYF.

The chain joins TRBV9 to TRBJ2-1; 11 bases map to TRBD2. This CDR3 region has 17 residues. In germline, CDR1 is SGDLS, CDR2 YYNGEE. V was pared by 0 bases and J by 9 bases, with 11 bases of the junction left unmatched. The DNA of the CDR3 is TGTGCCAGCAGCGTAGGAGGGTTAGCGGGAGGGCTAGTTGAGCAGTTCTTC. Protein product: CASSVGGLAGGLVEQFF.

The genes are TRBV2 and TRBJ2-1; 7 bases align to TRBD2. This CDR3 has 16 residues. With 6 bases clipped from V and 7 bases from J, the junction kept 15 bases outside the gene matches. Germline CDR1 SNHLY, CDR2 FYNNEI. CDR3 DNA: TGTGCCAGCAGCCCCCCTTTGGAGCGGGATACAAATGAGCAGTTCTTC. It translates to CASSPPLERDTNEQFF.

V and J are TRBV5-5 and TRBJ1-2, with D unclear. This CDR3 region has 15 residues. From germline, CDR1 is SGHKS and CDR2 YYEKEE (reference sequence). The ends were cut back, 0 bases at V and 2 bases at J, with 11 bases in the middle. CDR3 loop: CASSLAVNPNYGYTF. CDR3 DNA: TGTGCCAGCAGCTTGGCGGTAAATCCGAACTATGGCTACACCTTC.

The chain joins TRBV5-4 to TRBJ1-6; no reliable D call. Germline CDR1 SGHNT, CDR2 YYREEE (reference sequence). The CDR3 consists of 15 residues. The V gene lost 0 bases and the J gene lost 3 bases, with 7 bases spanning the gap. The CDR3 spells CASSLDPGYNSPLHF. The CDR3 DNA sequence: TGTGCCAGCAGCTTGGACCCAGGCTATAATTCACCCCTCCACTTT.

V usage is TRBV15 and J usage is TRBJ2-7, with TRBD2 matching 15 bases. The germline gives CDR1 LNHNV, CDR2 YYDKDF (reference sequence). CDR3 length: 16 residues. Trimming removed 1 base from V and 4 bases from J; junction bases left unmatched: 2. The CDR3 bases are TGTGCCACCAGCAGAGCCGGGACTAGCGGGAGGTACGAGCAGTACTTC. Its translation is CATSRAGTSGRYEQYF.

This chain links TRBV28 with TRBJ2-1, with 8 bases identical to TRBD2. Germline lookup yields CDR1 MDHEN and CDR2 SYDVKM. The CDR3 extends over 16 amino acids. V dropped 5 bases and J dropped 1; count of bases not matched to a gene: 7. Here the CDR3 DNA reads TGTGCCAGCAGTACAACCGAGCGGGAGTCCTACAATGAGCAGTTCTTC. Residues: CASSTTERESYNEQFF.

The CDR3, as DNA: TGTGCCAGCAGCTTGGACAGCCTGAGCACTGAAGCTTTCTTT. Its translation: CASSLDSLSTEAFF. This chain connects TRBV5-4 to TRBJ1-1; D is uncertain. There are 14 residues in the CDR3. The germline V gene has CDR1 SGHNT and CDR2 YYREEE (reference sequence). V lost 0 bases to trimming and J lost 4 bases, with 10 bases between them.

This clone showed up just a few times. V usage is TRBV7-9 and J usage is TRBJ2-7, with 8 bases that match TRBD1. Germline loops: CDR1 SEHNR, CDR2 FQNEAQ (reference sequence). The V segment lost 5 bases and the J segment 6 bases; nucleotides outside the gene matches: 6. The CDR3 is 13 amino acids. CDR3 residues: CASSPGQGSEQYF. The CDR3 DNA is TGTGCCAGCAGCCCCGGACAGGGAAGCGAGCAGTACTTC.

The J gene is TRBJ2-1, the V gene TRBV28, with D uncertain. Trimming removed 5 bases from V and 0 bases from J, with 11 bases in between. The CDR3 contains 15 residues. Germline V gives CDR1 MDHEN, CDR2 SYDVKM. The CDR3 DNA follows: TGTGCCAGCAGTGTAGACTTTCGCTCCTACAATGAGCAGTTCTTC. Translation gives CASSVDFRSYNEQFF. Full variable domain (missing parts from reference TRBV28 and TRBJ2-1): DVKVTQSSRYLVKRTGEKVFLECVQDMDHENMFWYRQDPGLGLRLIYFSYDVKMKEKGDIPEGYSVSREKKERFSLILESASTNQTSMYLCASSVDFRSYNEQFFGPGTRLTVL.

The rearrangement uses TRBV6-4 and TRBJ2-1; 12 nucleotides align to TRBD1. Looked up from germline, CDR1 is MRHNA and CDR2 is SNTAGT. V shed 0 bases and J 9 bases; nucleotides not matched to a gene: 3. The CDR3 covers 15 residues. Here the CDR3 reads CASSDSGTGGTEQFF. Here the CDR3 DNA reads TGTGCCAGCAGTGACTCAGGGACAGGGGGCACTGAGCAGTTCTTC.

This clone appeared many times. This chain joins TRBV24-1 and TRBJ1-1; D gene unclear. The length of the CDR3 is 13 residues. The V and J ends lost 6 bases and 4 bases respectively, with 11 bases between them. CDR1 and CDR2 from the germline V gene are KGHDR and SFDVKD. The CDR3 DNA sequence: TGTGCCACCAGTTTAACGGGGAGCACTGAAGCTTTCTTT. Translation: CATSLTGSTEAFF.

The chain combines TRBV6-1 with TRBJ2-3; 7 bases agree with TRBD1. The CDR3 runs to 15 residues. CDR1 and CDR2 from the germline V gene are MNHNS and SASEGT. Trimming took 2 bases from V and 0 from J; bases not matched to a gene: 2. The CDR3 DNA follows: TGTGCCAGCAGTGAAACAGGGGCCAGCACAGATACGCAGTATTTT. Translating it yields CASSETGASTDTQYF.

This clone is labeled medium-sized. The chain links TRBV5-8 to TRBJ2-7, with D possibly matching TRBD1 (6 bases). Per germline, CDR1 SGHTS and CDR2 YDEGEE. This CDR3 has 12 residues. The germline V and J ends were trimmed by 1 base and 6 bases, with 8 bases remaining between them. For the CDR3, the DNA is TGTGCCAGCAGCTTGAGCAGGGGCGAGCAGTACTTC. Translation: CASSLSRGEQYF.

J is TRBJ2-7 and V is TRBV15; perhaps TRBD1 as D (6 bases). CDR1 and CDR2 from the germline V gene are LNHNV and YYDKDF (reference sequence). The CDR3 loop spans 13 amino acids. Trimming removed 3 bases at V and 4 bases at J, with 10 bases between. The DNA for the CDR3 is TGTGCCACCAGCAGGATCCAGGGGTACGAGCAGTACTTC. This encodes CATSRIQGYEQYF.

The chain couples TRBV29-1 to TRBJ2-1; 10 nucleotides line up with TRBD2. In germline, CDR1 is SQVTM, CDR2 ANQGSEA. V lost 0 bases and J lost 6; bases outside the gene matches: 5. The CDR3 extends over 15 amino acids. The CDR3 region is CSVEEGLAATNEQFF. CDR3 coding DNA: TGCAGCGTTGAAGAAGGACTAGCGGCAACCAATGAGCAGTTCTTC.

The chain combines TRBV29-1 with TRBJ2-5, with 8 bases lining up with TRBD1. The CDR3 runs 12 residues. With 3 bases clipped from V and 4 bases from J, the junction kept 1 base outside the gene matches. Per germline, CDR1 SQVTM and CDR2 ANQGSEA. In DNA, the CDR3 is TGCAGCGTTGAGCAGGGGGCAGAGACCCAGTACTTC. Its protein is CSVEQGAETQYF.

The rearrangement uses TRBV10-1 and TRBJ1-3, with 9 bases matching TRBD1. Germline V gene sequence: CDR1 WNHNN, CDR2 SYGVQD (reference sequence). The J segment lost 8 bases and the V segment lost 6 bases, leaving 11 bases of the junction unmatched. This CDR3 has 15 residues. CDR3 sequence reads: CASREGDRVVDTIYF. The CDR3 DNA follows: TGCGCCAGCAGGGAAGGGGACAGGGTGGTAGACACCATATATTTT.

This rearrangement joins TRBV7-9 to TRBJ1-5; no firm D call. There are 12 residues in the CDR3. V gave up 2 bases and J gave up 4 bases, with 3 bases separating them. Germline CDR1 reads SEHNR; CDR2 reads FQNEAQ (reference sequence). CDR3 in DNA: TGTGCCAGCAGCTTACCAAATCAGCCCCAGCATTTT. As protein: CASSLPNQPQHF.